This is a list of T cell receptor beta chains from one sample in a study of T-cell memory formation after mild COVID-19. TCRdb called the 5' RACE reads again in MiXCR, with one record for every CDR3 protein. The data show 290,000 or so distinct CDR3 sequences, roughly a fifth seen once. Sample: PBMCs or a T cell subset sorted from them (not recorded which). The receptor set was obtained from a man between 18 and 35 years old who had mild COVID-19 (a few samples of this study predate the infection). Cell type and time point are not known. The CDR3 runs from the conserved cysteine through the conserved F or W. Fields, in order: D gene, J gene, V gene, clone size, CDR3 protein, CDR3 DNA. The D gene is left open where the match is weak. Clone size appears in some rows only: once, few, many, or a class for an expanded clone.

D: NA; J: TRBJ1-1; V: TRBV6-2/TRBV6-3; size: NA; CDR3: CASSYSTKGGGTEAFF; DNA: TGTGCCAGCAGTTACTCGACTAAGGGGGGAGGCACTGAAGCTTTCTTT
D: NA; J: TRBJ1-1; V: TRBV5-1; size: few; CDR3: CASSLSGGNTEAFF; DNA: TGCGCCAGCAGCTTGAGCGGGGGAAACACTGAAGCTTTCTTT
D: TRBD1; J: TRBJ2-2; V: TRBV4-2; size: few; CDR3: CASSQVWVKTGTDSTGELFF; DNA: TGTGCCAGCAGCCAAGTTTGGGTCAAAACCGGGACAGATTCCACCGGGGAGCTGTTTTTT
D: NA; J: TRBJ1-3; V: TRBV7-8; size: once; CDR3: CASSPRQNSGNTIYF; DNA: TGTGCCAGCAGCCCTCGACAGAACTCTGGAAACACCATATATTTT
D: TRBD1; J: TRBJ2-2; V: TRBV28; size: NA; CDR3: CASSSGDRNTGELFF; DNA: TGTGCCAGCAGTTCCGGGGACAGGAACACCGGGGAGCTGTTTTTT
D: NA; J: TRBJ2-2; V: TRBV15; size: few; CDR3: CATSREILLTGELFF; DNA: TGTGCCACCAGCAGAGAGATCCTGTTAACCGGGGAGCTGTTTTTT
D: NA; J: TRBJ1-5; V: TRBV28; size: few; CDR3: CASSLARTPTNQPQHF; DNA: TGTGCCAGCAGTTTGGCCCGGACACCTACCAATCAGCCCCAGCATTTT
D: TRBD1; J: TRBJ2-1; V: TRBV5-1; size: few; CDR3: CASSLGDRPFF; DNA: TGCGCCAGCAGCCTAGGGGACAGGCCGTTCTTC
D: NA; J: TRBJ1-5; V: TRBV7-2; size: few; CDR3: CASSLGGSGQPQHF; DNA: TGTGCCAGCAGCTTGGGCGGGTCGGGTCAGCCCCAGCATTTT
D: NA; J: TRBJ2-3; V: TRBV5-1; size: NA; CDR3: CASSPRQEKDTQYF; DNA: TGCGCCAGCAGCCCCCGACAGGAAAAAGATACGCAGTATTTT
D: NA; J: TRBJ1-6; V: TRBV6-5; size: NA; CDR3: CASSNYPGGSSYNSPLHF; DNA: TGTGCCAGCAGTAACTATCCTGGGGGGAGCTCCTATAATTCACCCCTCCACTTT
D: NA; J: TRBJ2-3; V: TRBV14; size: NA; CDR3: CASIPSQGLRYF; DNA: TGTGCCAGCATCCCCTCGCAGGGCTTACGGTATTTT
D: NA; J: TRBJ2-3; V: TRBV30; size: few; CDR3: CAWNPRGPSTDTQYF; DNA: TGTGCCTGGAATCCTCGGGGGCCTAGCACAGATACGCAGTATTTT
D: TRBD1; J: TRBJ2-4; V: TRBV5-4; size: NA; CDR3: CASSLEGRGTKNIQYF; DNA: TGTGCCAGCAGCTTGGAGGGCAGGGGGACCAAAAACATTCAGTACTTC
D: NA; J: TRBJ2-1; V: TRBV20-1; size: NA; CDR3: CSATEALSYNEQFF; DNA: TGCAGTGCCACGGAGGCCTTATCCTACAATGAGCAGTTCTTC
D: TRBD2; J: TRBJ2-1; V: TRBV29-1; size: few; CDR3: CSVVASGGPDEQFF; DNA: TGCAGCGTTGTCGCTAGCGGGGGGCCCGATGAGCAGTTCTTC
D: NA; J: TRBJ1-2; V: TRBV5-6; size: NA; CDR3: CASSQDAEDYGYTF; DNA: TGTGCCAGCAGCCAAGACGCTGAGGACTATGGCTACACCTTC
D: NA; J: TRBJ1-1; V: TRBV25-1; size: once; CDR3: CASSPLLRNTEAFF; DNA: TGTGCCAGCAGTCCCTTACTGAGAAACACTGAAGCTTTCTTT
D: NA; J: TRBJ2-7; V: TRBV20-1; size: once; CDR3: CSASRGGYEQYF; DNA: TGCAGTGCTAGTAGGGGGGGATACGAGCAGTACTTC
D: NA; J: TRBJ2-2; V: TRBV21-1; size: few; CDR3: CASSKVETGLDTGELFF; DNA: TGTGCCAGCAGCAAAGTGGAGACAGGGTTAGACACCGGGGAGCTGTTTTTT
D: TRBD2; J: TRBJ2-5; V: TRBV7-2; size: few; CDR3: CASSYGTSRETQYF; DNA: TGTGCCAGCAGCTACGGGACTAGCCGAGAGACCCAGTACTTC
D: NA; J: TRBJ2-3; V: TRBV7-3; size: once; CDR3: CASSPDVLSTQYF; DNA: TGTGCCAGCAGCCCAGACGTCCTTAGTACGCAGTATTTT
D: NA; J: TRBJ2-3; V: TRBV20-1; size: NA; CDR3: CSASWGTGTDTQYF; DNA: TGCAGTGCTAGTTGGGGGACTGGCACAGATACGCAGTATTTT